This T cell receptor (beta chain) comes out of a study of cytomegalovirus exposure and HLA in healthy donors. PCR involved 60 Vbeta and 13 Jbeta primers. Assay: immunoSEQ multiplex PCR; the TCRdb copy retains only in-frame clones and omits some. Of about 170,000 clones in the sample, about 65% were seen once. With regard to this clone: Its target is unknown.

Study-wide points: Using the classifier, cytomegalovirus status was reportedly diagnosed with high specificity and sensitivity.

The CDR3 contains 13 residues. Per the germline V gene, CDR1 is WSHSY and CDR2 is SAAADI. Between the trimmed V and J ends, which lost 10 bases and 2 bases, there was a span of 11 bases. The chain carries TRBV10-2 and TRBJ2-2, with a tentative D call TRBD2 (6 bases). The clonotype originates from a man aged 35 to 55 in good health and CMV-seropositive. The sequenced sample consisted of PBMCs. Here the CDR3 reads CATPGLNTGELFF. CDR3 DNA sequence: TGCGCCACCCCGGGACTTAACACCGGGGAGCTGTTTTTT.